The next 23 T cell receptor beta chains were all read from a single sample in a study of blood T cell repertoires in COVID-19. Data came from immunoSEQ multiplex PCR; TCRdb stores just in-frame clones and leaves some out. The table shows some 400,000 clones, with 81% occurring only once. The material sequenced was peripheral blood. These receptors came from a human donor with acute or convalescent COVID-19. The donor label of this sample is uncertain.

The gene calls are TRBV5-5 and TRBJ2-7, with TRBD1 as a possible D gene (5 bases). Between the trimmed V and J ends, which lost 1 base and 3 bases, there was a span of 17 bases. Looked up from germline, CDR1 is SGHKS and CDR2 is YYEKEE (reference sequence). This CDR3 is 16 amino acids long. The CDR3 bases are TGTGCCAGCAGCTTGAATGCCGCGGTGGGGCTCTACGAGCAGTACTTC. Translating gives CASSLNAAVGLYEQYF.

The chain employs TRBV6-6 and TRBJ1-1; D may be TRBD1 (5 bases). CDR1 MNHNY and CDR2 SVGAGI come from the germline V gene (reference sequence). Trimming stripped 7 bases from V and 8 bases from J, with 11 bases between. The CDR3 is 11 residues long. The CDR3 DNA follows: TGTGCCAGCAACAACAGGATCGAAGCTTTCTTT. Amino acid sequence: CASNNRIEAFF.

V gene TRBV29-1 combines with J gene TRBJ1-5, with a weak D call TRBD1 (6 bases). Trimming removed 4 bases at V and 5 bases at J, with 12 bases between. Germline values: CDR1 SQVTM, CDR2 ANQGSEA. The CDR3 loop spans 13 amino acids. The CDR3 DNA reads TGCAGCGTTGGAGGGAGGGGGGATCAGCCCCAGCATTTT. Encoded protein: CSVGGRGDQPQHF.

This clone occurred once. The rearrangement joins TRBV5-1 to TRBJ2-7; 7 bases map to TRBD2. Germline lookup yields CDR1 SGHRS and CDR2 YFSETQ. Unmatched junction bases numbered 16, after V lost 4 bases and J lost 0 bases. The CDR3 loop spans 18 amino acids. The chain's CDR3 is CASSLLPQSSGSSYEQYF. The DNA for the CDR3 is TGCGCCAGCAGCCTGCTTCCGCAGTCTAGCGGTAGCTCCTACGAGCAGTACTTC. The full variable domain, completed using reference TRBV5-1 and TRBJ2-7, is KAGVTQTPRYLIKTRGQQVTLSCSPISGHRSVSWYQQTPGQGLQFLFEYFSETQRNKGNFPGRFSGRQFSNSRSEMNVSTLELGDSALYLCASSLLPQSSGSSYEQYFGPGTRLTVT.

The chain uses TRBV7-2 and TRBJ2-1, with a weak D call TRBD2 (6 bases). The V end was cut by 2 bases, the J end by 2 bases, with 13 bases between. The CDR3 loop spans 16 amino acids. Germline V CDR1 and CDR2: SGHTA, FQGNSA. CDR3 DNA sequence: TGTGCCAGCAGCTTACGAGGAGGACTACCCTACAATGAGCAGTTCTTC. It is translated as CASSLRGGLPYNEQFF.

The rearrangement joins TRBV7-8 to TRBJ2-3, with D maybe TRBD1 (5 bases). The CDR3 spans 13 residues. The V and J ends lost 3 bases and 4 bases respectively, with 8 bases between them. Germline V gene data show CDR1 as SGHVS and CDR2 as FQNEAQ. The CDR3 protein is CASSLEGADTQYF. CDR3 bases: TGTGCCAGCAGCTTGGAAGGGGCAGATACGCAGTATTTT.

Notes on this clone: Other DNA variants within this sample encode the same CDR3. The chain carries TRBV18 and TRBJ2-1, with 14 bases lining up with TRBD2. Germline-derived CDR1 and CDR2 are KGHSH and LQKENI. CDR3 length: 15 residues. J gave up 9 bases and V 3 bases, and 4 bases lay outside the gene matches. The CDR3 DNA reads TGTGCCAGCTCACCGGGACTAGCGGGAGTTGGTGAGCAGTTCTTC. It codes for CASSPGLAGVGEQFF. The variable domain in full, with the rest retrieved from reference TRBV18 and TRBJ2-1, is NAGVMQNPRHLVRRRGQEARLRCSPMKGHSHVYWYRQLPEEGLKFMVYLQKENIIDESGMPKERFSAEFPKEGPSILRIQQVVRGDSAAYFCASSPGLAGVGEQFFGPGTRLTVL.

The chain uses TRBV5-6 and TRBJ1-5; D gene unclear. The CDR3 spans 14 residues. Germline values: CDR1 SGHDT, CDR2 YYEEEE. V gave up 0 bases and J gave up 3 bases, with 7 bases separating them. CDR3 sequence reads: CASSLAPTNQPQHF. Written as DNA, the CDR3 is TGTGCCAGCAGCTTGGCCCCTACCAATCAGCCCCAGCATTTT.

CDR3 residues: CASSRVGTGNTEAFF. The CDR3 bases are TGTGCCAGCAGTAGAGTCGGGACAGGGAATACTGAAGCTTTCTTT. The chain combines TRBV6-6 with TRBJ1-1; 9 bases line up with TRBD1. The CDR3 runs 15 residues. With V trimmed by 5 bases and J by 5 bases, 9 bases remained unmatched. In germline, CDR1 is MNHNY, CDR2 SVGAGI (reference sequence).

This chain connects TRBV19 to TRBJ2-3, with D unclear. Trimming left V 6 bases short and J 0 bases short, with 7 bases between. The germline gives CDR1 LNHDA, CDR2 SQIVND (reference sequence). This CDR3 has 13 residues. CDR3 in DNA: TGTGCCAGTAGCGATACTAGCACAGATACGCAGTATTTT. Translation gives CASSDTSTDTQYF.

The chain employs TRBV18 and TRBJ1-1; D may be TRBD1 (6 bases). V shed 0 bases and J shed 5 bases, with 7 bases lying between them. CDR1 KGHSH and CDR2 LQKENI come from the germline V gene. This CDR3 has 13 amino acids. CDR3 sequence: CASSPPQGTEAFF. CDR3 sequence (DNA): TGTGCCAGCTCACCACCGCAGGGGACTGAAGCTTTCTTT.

This chain links TRBV6-5 with TRBJ1-1; perhaps TRBD1 as D (5 bases). Germline CDR1 MNHEY, CDR2 SVGAGI. This CDR3 comprises 13 residues. With 7 bases removed from V and 2 bases from J, the gap between germline ends came to 11 bases. The CDR3 DNA reads TGTGCCAGCACAACGCAGGGTAACACTGAAGCTTTCTTT. Translating it yields CASTTQGNTEAFF.

The rearrangement links TRBV9 to TRBJ2-3, with 8 bases fitting TRBD1. V shed 4 bases and J 3 bases; nucleotides not matched to a gene: 7. The CDR3 runs to 15 residues. From germline, CDR1 is SGDLS and CDR2 YYNGEE. This CDR3 reads CASSLDRGETDTQYF. The CDR3 bases are TGTGCCAGCAGCTTAGACAGGGGAGAGACAGATACGCAGTATTTT.

The chain combines TRBV12-3 or TRBV12-4 with TRBJ1-2; 7 bases fit TRBD1. CDR3 length: 13 residues. V gave up 7 bases and J gave up 5 bases; unmatched junction bases: 7. As DNA, the CDR3 is TGTGCCAGCACCACACAGGGGAAATATGGCTACACCTTC. Amino acids: CASTTQGKYGYTF.

J is TRBJ2-7 and V is TRBV11-2; tentatively, D is TRBD1 (6 bases). Trimming pared 5 bases from V and 7 bases from J, leaving 12 bases between. This CDR3 is 12 amino acids long. Germline V lookup: CDR1 SGHAT, CDR2 FQNNGV. The CDR3, as DNA: TGTGCCAGCAGCCTGCTAGGGGGAGAGCAGTACTTC. It specifies CASSLLGGEQYF. Full variable domain (rest looked up from reference TRBV11-2 and TRBJ2-7): EAGVAQSPRYKIIEKRQSVAFWCNPISGHATLYWYQQILGQGPKLLIQFQNNGVVDDSQLPKDRFSAERLKGVDSTLKIQPAKLEDSAVYLCASSLLGGEQYFGPGTRLTVT.

The V gene is TRBV29-1, the J gene TRBJ2-7; tentative D call: TRBD1 (5 bases). Trimming shortened V by 5 bases and J by 0 bases, and 14 bases separated the two germline ends. CDR3 length: 14 residues. Germline CDR1 SQVTM, CDR2 ANQGSEA. As DNA, the CDR3 is TGCAGCGTTTTGGCGACAGAAAACTCCTACGAGCAGTACTTC. It translates to CSVLATENSYEQYF.

This clone was counted between two and nine times. In DNA form, the CDR3 reads TGTGCCAGAAGCGTAAACAGGGGGCCCGACACTGAAGCTTTCTTT. It translates to CARSVNRGPDTEAFF. V and J are TRBV5-3 and TRBJ1-1, with 9 bases that match TRBD1. TRBV5-3 has ORF status, its function being uncertain. This CDR3 is built from 15 residues. Unmatched junction bases numbered 7, after V lost 4 bases and J lost 3 bases.

This clone was seen once. Germline and junction disagree at one end, which may indicate a read error. The J gene is TRBJ2-7, the V gene TRBV5-4, with TRBD1 as a possible D gene (5 bases). The CDR3 extends over 15 amino acids. In germline, CDR1 is SGHNT, CDR2 YYREEE (reference sequence). The CDR3 is CVSRPSTGLSYEQYF. In DNA, the CDR3 is TGTGTCAGCAGACCATCAACAGGTCTCTCCTACGAGCAGTACTTC.

This chain links TRBV3-1 (or the pseudogene TRBV3-2) with TRBJ1-2, with 7 nucleotides matching TRBD1. Germline assignment: CDR1 LGHDT and CDR2 YNNKEL (reference sequence). CDR3 length: 16 residues. Trimming cost V 3 bases and J 6 bases; bases outside gene matches: 13. The CDR3 region has the DNA TGTGCCAGCAGCCACGAATATCAGACAGGGCGGAATGGCTACACCTTC. This translates into CASSHEYQTGRNGYTF.

This chain uses TRBV5-1 with TRBJ1-3, with 8 bases lining up with TRBD1. Germline V gene lookup returns CDR1 SGHRS and CDR2 YFSETQ. Germline trimming cut 2 bases from V and 4 bases from J; bases unmatched to any gene: 5. The CDR3 is 15 residues long. The CDR3 coding sequence is TGCGCCAGCAGCTTCGGAGACAGGGGCGGAAACACCATATATTTT. Amino acid sequence: CASSFGDRGGNTIYF.

The gene calls are TRBV25-1 and TRBJ1-4; no definite D call. This CDR3 contains 17 residues. Trimming shortened V by 5 bases and J by 3 bases, and 19 bases separated the two germline ends. Germline lookup yields CDR1 MGHDK and CDR2 SYGVNS. Written as DNA, the CDR3 is TGTGCCAGCAGTCCGGTAGTGGGCAATGTGCCTAATGAAAAACTGTTTTTT. This encodes CASSPVVGNVPNEKLFF.

This chain links TRBV5-4 with TRBJ2-7; perhaps TRBD2 as D (6 bases). The CDR3 length is 15 residues. Germline CDR1 is SGHNT and CDR2 is YYREEE (reference sequence). Trimming shortened V by 4 bases and J by 4 bases, and 18 bases separated the two germline ends. CDR3 sequence reads: CASSRAFPGVYEQYF. CDR3 sequence (DNA): TGTGCCAGCAGCCGAGCCTTCCCGGGAGTATACGAGCAGTACTTC. The whole variable domain, filled in from reference TRBV5-4 and TRBJ2-7, reads ETGVTQSPTHLIKTRGQQVTLRCSSQSGHNTVSWYQQALGQGPQFIFQYYREEENGRGNFPPRFSGLQFPNYSSELNVNALELDDSALYLCASSRAFPGVYEQYFGPGTRLTVT.

This chain links TRBV19 with TRBJ2-7; 9 positions match TRBD1. The CDR3 has 15 residues. With 5 bases clipped from V and 2 bases from J, the junction kept 7 bases outside the gene matches. In germline, CDR1 is LNHDA, CDR2 SQIVND (reference sequence). The CDR3 DNA reads TGTGCCAGTAGTCCGGGACAGGGCCGTACCTACGAGCAGTACTTC. Protein product: CASSPGQGRTYEQYF.